One TCR beta chain is described in this entry. Its specificity is unknown. The germline V gene encodes CDR1 SEHNR and CDR2 FQNEAQ (reference sequence). The V end lost 5 bases, the J end lost 1 base, and 14 bases lay between the germline ends. This CDR3 has 15 amino acids. TCRdb's table, derived via immunoSEQ multiplex PCR, lists solely in-frame clones and lacks some. The table has around 94,000 clones, around nine tenths seen once. This specimen comes from a study of T cell responses to AZD1222 COVID-19 vaccine. Study observations and caveats: Baseline serostatus was positive in only a handful of AZD1222 recipients.

V usage is TRBV7-9 and J usage is TRBJ2-5; D gene uncertain. The origin of this receptor is an adult in good health. Sequences were derived from peripheral blood, sampled on day 0 of AZD1222 vaccination. The CDR3 bases are TGTGCCAGCAGCCCCATCTTGAAGAGCCAAGAGACCCAGTACTTC. Translation gives CASSPILKSQETQYF.